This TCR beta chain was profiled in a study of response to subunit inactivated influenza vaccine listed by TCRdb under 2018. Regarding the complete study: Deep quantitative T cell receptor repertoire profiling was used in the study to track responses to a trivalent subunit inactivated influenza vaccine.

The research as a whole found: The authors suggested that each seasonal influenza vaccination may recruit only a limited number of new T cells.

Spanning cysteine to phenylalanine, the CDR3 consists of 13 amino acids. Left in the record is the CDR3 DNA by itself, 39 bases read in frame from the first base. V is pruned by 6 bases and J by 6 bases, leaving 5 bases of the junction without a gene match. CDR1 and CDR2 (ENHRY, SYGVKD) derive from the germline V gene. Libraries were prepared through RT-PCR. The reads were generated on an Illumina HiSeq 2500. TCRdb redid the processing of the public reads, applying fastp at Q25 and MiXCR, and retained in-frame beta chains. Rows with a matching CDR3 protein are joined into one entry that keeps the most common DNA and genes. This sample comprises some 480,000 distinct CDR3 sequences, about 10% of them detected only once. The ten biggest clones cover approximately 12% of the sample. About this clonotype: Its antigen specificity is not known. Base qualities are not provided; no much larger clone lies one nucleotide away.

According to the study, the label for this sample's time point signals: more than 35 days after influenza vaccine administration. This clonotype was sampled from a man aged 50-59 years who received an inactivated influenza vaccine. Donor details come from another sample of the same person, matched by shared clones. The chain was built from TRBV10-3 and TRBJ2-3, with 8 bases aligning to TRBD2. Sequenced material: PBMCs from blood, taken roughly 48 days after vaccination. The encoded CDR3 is CAISDGLADTQYF. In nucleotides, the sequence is TGTGCCATCAGCGACGGACTAGCCGATACGCAGTATTTT.